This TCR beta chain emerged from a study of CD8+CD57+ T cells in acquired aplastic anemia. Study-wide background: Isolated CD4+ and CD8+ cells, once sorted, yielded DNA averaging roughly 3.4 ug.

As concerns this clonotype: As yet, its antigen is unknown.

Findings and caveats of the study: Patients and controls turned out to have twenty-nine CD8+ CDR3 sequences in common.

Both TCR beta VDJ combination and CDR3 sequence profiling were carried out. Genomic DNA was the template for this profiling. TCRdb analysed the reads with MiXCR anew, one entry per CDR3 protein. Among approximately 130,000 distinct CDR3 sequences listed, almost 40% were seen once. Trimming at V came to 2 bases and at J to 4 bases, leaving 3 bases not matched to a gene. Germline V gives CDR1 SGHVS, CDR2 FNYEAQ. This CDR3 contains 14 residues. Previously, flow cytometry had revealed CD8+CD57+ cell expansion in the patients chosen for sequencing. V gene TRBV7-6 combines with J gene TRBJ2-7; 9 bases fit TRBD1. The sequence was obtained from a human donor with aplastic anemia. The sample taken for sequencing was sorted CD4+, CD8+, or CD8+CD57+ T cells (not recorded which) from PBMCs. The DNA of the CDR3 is TGTGCCAGCAGCTTAAACAGGGGGCGGTACGAGCAGTACTTC. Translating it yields CASSLNRGRYEQYF.